This TCR beta chain emerged from a study of blood T cell repertoires in COVID-19. The table came from immunoSEQ multiplex PCR; TCRdb's copy has only in-frame clones and leaves some out. The repertoire holds a few hundred thousand clones, 84% seen once, with 1.5% in the top ten. CDR3 size: 14 residues. Germline CDR1 reads KGHSH; CDR2 reads LQKENI. V was cut by 5 bases and J by 0 bases, with 10 bases left in between. Specimen: peripheral blood. The chain recombines TRBV18 with TRBJ1-1; tentative D call: TRBD1 (5 bases). This clonotype was sampled from a middle-aged woman who had recovered from COVID-19. CDR3 protein: CASSGGDLNTEAFF. Written as DNA, the CDR3 is TGTGCCAGCTCAGGAGGGGACCTGAACACTGAAGCTTTCTTT.